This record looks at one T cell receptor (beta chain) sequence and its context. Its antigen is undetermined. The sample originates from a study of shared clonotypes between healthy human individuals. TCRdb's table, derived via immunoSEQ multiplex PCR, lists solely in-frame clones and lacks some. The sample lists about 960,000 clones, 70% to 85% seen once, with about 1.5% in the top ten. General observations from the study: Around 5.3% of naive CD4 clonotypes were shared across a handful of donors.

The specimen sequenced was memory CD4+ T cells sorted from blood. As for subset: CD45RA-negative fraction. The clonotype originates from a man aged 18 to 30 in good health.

The CDR3 DNA follows: TGTGCCAGCAGCTTTGGTCGAGAGGGAACCAAAGCTTTCTTT. Encoded protein: CASSFGREGTKAFF. The gene calls are TRBV5-4 and TRBJ1-1; D is undetermined. Germline V gene data show CDR1 as SGHNT and CDR2 as YYREEE (reference sequence). The ends were cut back, 2 bases at V and 9 bases at J, with 17 bases in the middle. This CDR3 spans 14 amino acids. Variable domain in full (rest from reference TRBV5-4 and TRBJ1-1): ETGVTQSPTHLIKTRGQQVTLRCSSQSGHNTVSWYQQALGQGPQFIFQYYREEENGRGNFPPRFSGLQFPNYSSELNVNALELDDSALYLCASSFGREGTKAFFGQGTRLTVV.